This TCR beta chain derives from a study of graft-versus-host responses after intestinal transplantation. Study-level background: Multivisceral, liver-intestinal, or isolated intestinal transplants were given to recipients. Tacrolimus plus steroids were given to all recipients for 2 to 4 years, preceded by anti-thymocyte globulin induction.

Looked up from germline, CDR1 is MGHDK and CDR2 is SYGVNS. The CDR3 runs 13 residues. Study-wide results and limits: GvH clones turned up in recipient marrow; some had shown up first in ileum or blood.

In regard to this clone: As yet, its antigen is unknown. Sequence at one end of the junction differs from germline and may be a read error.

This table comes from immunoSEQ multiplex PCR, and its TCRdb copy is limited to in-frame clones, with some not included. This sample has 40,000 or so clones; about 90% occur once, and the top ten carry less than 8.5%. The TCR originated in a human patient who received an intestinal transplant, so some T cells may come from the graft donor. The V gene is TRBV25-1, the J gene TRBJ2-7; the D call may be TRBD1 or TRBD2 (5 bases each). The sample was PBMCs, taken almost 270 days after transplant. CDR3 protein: CASSPGTLYGQYF. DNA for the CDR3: TGTGCCAGCAGCCCCGGGACCCTCTACGGGCAGTACTTC.